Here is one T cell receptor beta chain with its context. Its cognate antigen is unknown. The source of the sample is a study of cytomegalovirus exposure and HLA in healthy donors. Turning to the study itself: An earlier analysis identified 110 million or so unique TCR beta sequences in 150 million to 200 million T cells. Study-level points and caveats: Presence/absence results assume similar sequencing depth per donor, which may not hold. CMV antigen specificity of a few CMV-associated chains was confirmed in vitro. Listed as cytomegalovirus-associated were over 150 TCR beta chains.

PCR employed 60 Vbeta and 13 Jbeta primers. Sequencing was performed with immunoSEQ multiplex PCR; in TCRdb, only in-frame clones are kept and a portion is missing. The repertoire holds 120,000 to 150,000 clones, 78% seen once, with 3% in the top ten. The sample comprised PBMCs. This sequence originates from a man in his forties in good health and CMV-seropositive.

The CDR3 DNA is TGTGCCAGCAGCAGAAGGGAGGACACTGAAGCTTTCTTT. It yields the protein CASSRREDTEAFF. The chain couples TRBV7-7 to TRBJ1-1; D unresolved. There are 13 residues in the CDR3. Germline loops: CDR1 SSHAT, CDR2 FNYEAQ (reference sequence). Trimming removed 5 bases at V and 3 bases at J, with 10 bases between.